A selection of T cell receptor beta chains follows, all from one sample in a study of blood T cell repertoires in COVID-19. Sequencing used immunoSEQ multiplex PCR; TCRdb keeps in-frame clones, though not all of them. The sample holds 61,000 or so clones; over 80% are singletons and the top ten take approximately 3.6%. The sequenced sample was peripheral blood. These receptors were taken from a woman of 80 years or more with acute or convalescent COVID-19. The CDR3 runs from the conserved cysteine through the conserved F or W. The D gene is left open where the match is weak. Where a row states a size, it is once, few, many or the class of an expanded clone; other rows omit it.

v_gene	j_gene	abundance	d_gene	CDR3nt	CDR3aa
TRBV7-2	TRBJ1-5	-	-	TGTGCCAGCAGCTTACAGAGCAATCAGCCCCAGCATTTT	CASSLQSNQPQHF
TRBV9	TRBJ1-2	few	TRBD1	TGTGCCAGCAGCGCCTCACAGGGGGCCAACTATGGCTACACCTTC	CASSASQGANYGYTF
TRBV11-2	TRBJ1-2	once	-	TGTGCCAGCAGCATACAGGGTTTGGCTAACTATGGCTACACCTTC	CASSIQGLANYGYTF
TRBV7-2	TRBJ2-5	-	-	TGTGCCAGCAGCTCCGCTGGCTCGACCCAGTACTTC	CASSSAGSTQYF
TRBV27	TRBJ2-5	-	-	TGTGCCAGCAGTTCGGGCAGGGCGCGCGAGACCCAGTACTTC	CASSSGRARETQYF
TRBV6-5	TRBJ1-6	-	-	TGTGCCATCAACCCTAATCTCCTTAATTCACCCCTCCACTTT	CAINPNLLNSPLHF
TRBV5-1	TRBJ2-5	-	-	TGCGCCAGCAGCTTGGGACAGGTCGAACAAGAGACCCAGTACTTC	CASSLGQVEQETQYF
TRBV4-1	TRBJ2-7	-	TRBD1	TGCGCCAGCAGCCAAGAGCCGGGACAGATCTACGAGCAGTACTTC	CASSQEPGQIYEQYF
TRBV19	TRBJ1-3	-	-	TGTGCCAGTACCAGGATCCAGGGAACTGGAAACACCATATATTTT	CASTRIQGTGNTIYF
TRBV19	TRBJ1-6	-	-	TGTGCCAGTAGTACCGGACAGAATTCACCCCTCCACTTT	CASSTGQNSPLHF
TRBV19	TRBJ2-7	-	-	TGTGCCAGTAGTCCGCCTAGGGGATTGGGGGCTTCCTACGAGCAGTACTTC	CASSPPRGLGASYEQYF
TRBV11-2	TRBJ1-1	few	-	TGTGCCAGCAGCTTAGATGTAGGGAGAAACACTGAAGCTTTCTTT	CASSLDVGRNTEAFF
TRBV4-1	TRBJ1-2	-	-	TGCGCCAGCAGCCAAGATTTAGGTAGACTAATGTACACCTTC	CASSQDLGRLMYTF
TRBV5-6	TRBJ2-3	-	TRBD2	TGTGCCAGCAGCCAGGGACTAGCGGGGGGCTTTTACACAGATACGCAGTATTTT	CASSQGLAGGFYTDTQYF
TRBV6-5	TRBJ2-7	-	-	TGTGCCAGCACTCCCCAGGGGTTGACCTCCAACGAGCAGTACTTC	CASTPQGLTSNEQYF
TRBV5-1	TRBJ1-1	-	TRBD1	TGCGCCAGCAGCTCGTCTTCCGGGACAGGGGAGGCTTTCTTT	CASSSSSGTGEAFF